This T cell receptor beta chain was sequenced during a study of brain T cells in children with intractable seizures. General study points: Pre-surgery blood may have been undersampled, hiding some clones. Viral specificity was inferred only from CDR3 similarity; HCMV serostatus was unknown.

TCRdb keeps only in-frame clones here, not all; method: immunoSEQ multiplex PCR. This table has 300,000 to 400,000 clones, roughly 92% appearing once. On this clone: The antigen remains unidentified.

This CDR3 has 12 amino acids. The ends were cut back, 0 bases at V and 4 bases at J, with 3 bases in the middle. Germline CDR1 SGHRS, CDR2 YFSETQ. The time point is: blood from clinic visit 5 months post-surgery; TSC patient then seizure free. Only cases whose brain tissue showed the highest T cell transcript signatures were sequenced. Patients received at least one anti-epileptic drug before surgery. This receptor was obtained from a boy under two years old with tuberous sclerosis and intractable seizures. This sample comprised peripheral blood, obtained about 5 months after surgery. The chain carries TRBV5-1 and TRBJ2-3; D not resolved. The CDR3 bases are TGCGCCAGCAGCTTGGAATCAGATACGCAGTATTTT. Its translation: CASSLESDTQYF.